One T cell receptor (beta chain) is described in this entry. This clone occurred a few times. The specificity of this receptor is unknown. Base-call qualities are not available, and no considerably larger clone is one nucleotide away. These data originate in a study of cytotoxic CD8 clonotypes in ibrutinib-treated CLL (dated by TCRdb to about 2021). About the full investigation: The cohort had about a dozen relapsed/refractory and more than 14 treatment-naive patients; fewer than 18 were IGHV unmutated. Responses were partial in approximately 24 patients and complete in 2; after median about 68 months follow-up, some 15 stayed in remission and some twelve progressed. Every sample from remission and from progressive disease was obtained while the patients were still on ibrutinib. On average, each sample yielded 255,043 productive templates and 94,082 productive rearrangements. Longitudinal samples were available for about 30% of the roughly 86 trial participants. Cryopreserved peripheral blood mononuclear cells were obtained prior to treatment, at the time of response, and at either disease progression or sustained remission. Response samples were taken after a median of roughly eleven months on treatment, ranging from roughly 6 to 36 months.

On a MiSeq, deep resolution sequencing aimed for a depth between 1 in 1 million and 1 in 200,000 T cells, with each clonotype covered roughly 10x on average. TCR beta libraries were generated with the immunoSEQ hsTCRB Kit. The authors' analysis ran thus. The data were analyzed with ImmunoSEQ Analyzer and ImmunoSEQ Data Assistant, and V, D and J gene assignments followed IMGT definitions. Clonality was computed as one minus normalized Shannon entropy of productive rearrangement frequencies, ranging from 0 to 1. Only overrepresented clonotypes making up at least 0.05% of each patient's repertoire were included in the public clonotype analysis. Thirteen repertoires from age-matched healthy donors, obtained from immuneACCESS, served as clonality controls. Entries here come from immuneACCESS through TCRdb and include only in-frame sequences with V and J called. Some clones fail to appear in such tables; in the studies checked, an unresolved V gene covers under half of the shortfall, and the cause of the remainder is unknown. That table is the source of V, J and clone size, and D and trimming were worked out from the DNA. In all, the sample holds roughly 49,000 clones, and around four fifths of those were seen once. The ten top clones hold roughly 20% of the sample.

Overall results and qualifications from the work: Sustained-remission and progressing patients did not have matched sampling times, and lymph node repertoires were not examined. At baseline, clonality was higher than in age-matched healthy donors and showed a strong correlation with circulating CD8+ T-cell counts. Clonality increased at ibrutinib response, stayed stable in sustained remission, and fell back toward baseline at progression. Public clonotypes were rare and either shrank or stayed stable during treatment, and the rise in clonality at ibrutinib response reflected expansion of private clonotypes.

Reading the label with the study, this specimen's time point is: roughly 25 months on ibrutinib. Approximately 2 micrograms of genomic DNA were extracted from cryopreserved PBMCs for TCR beta library preparation. Longitudinal blood samples from CLL patients on ibrutinib monotherapy underwent high-throughput TCR beta sequencing. The patients took part in an open-label, single-center phase 2 trial of ibrutinib monotherapy. The sequence was collected from a human donor with chronic lymphocytic leukemia. This sample comprised PBMCs, obtained after 24 months of ibrutinib treatment.

The CDR3 in this case is CASSPGIKPQHF. Here is the DNA: TGTGCCAGCAGTCCAGGAATCAAGCCCCAGCATTTT. This receptor chain uses TRBV6-1 and TRBJ1-5; the D gene is not confidently resolved. V gives up 5 bases and J gives up 8 bases, and the segment between their germline ends measures 10 bases. The CDR3 sequence holds 12 residues, the cysteine and phenylalanine included. CDR3 DNA only is kept here, 36 bases in frame from base 1. Via the germline V gene, CDR1 is MNHNS and CDR2 SASEGT.